Listed here is a single T cell receptor beta chain. Its recognized antigen is unknown. No clone much larger than this one lies a single base away; base qualities are absent. Using the deep immunoSEQ assay, multiplex PCR amplified TCR CDR3 regions from genomic DNA. For each cell subset, the extracted genomic DNA was distributed evenly across all wells of several immunoSEQ 96-well plates, and each plate served as one replicate. For sorted subsets, each replicate PCR was loaded with approximately 200 ng genomic DNA, equivalent to some 31,000 T cell genomes. Purified libraries were quantified with a Qubit 3.0 fluorometer, sized on a Bioanalyzer 2100, and re-quantified with the KAPA Library Quantification kit. Every immunoSEQ 96-well plate was sequenced on a separate single-read 150-cycle Illumina NextSeq 550 flow cell. In the source study's methods: Because only junctional sequences without quality scores were contained in the immunoSEQ output, filtering matching that applied to full-length reads could not be performed. To assign V/J genes and CDR3, sequences were annotated using PyIR, a Python wrapper for IgBLAST v1.9, with IMGT germline references. Reads were filtered out if the reads had weak V/J assignments (E-value above 1e-6), no CDR3, stop codons, out-of-frame junctions, or ambiguous translated residues. V3J clonotypes were defined as sequences sharing the same inferred V gene, J gene, and CDR3 amino acid sequence. The percentage overlap between two repertoires was calculated by dividing the number of shared unique clonotypes by the size of the smaller repertoire. Three approaches were used to assess repertoire richness: RTK rarefaction, the Chao1 estimator, and Recon v2.1 estimates of unobserved clonotypes. Generation probabilities were computed with OLGA for all TCRbeta clonotypes obtained by the gDNA method from four donors. Sourced from immuneACCESS, this table was stored by TCRdb with only in-frame sequences that have V and J called. A share of the clones is absent; for the studies checked, an unresolved V gene accounts for under half, and the remainder has no known explanation. That table is the source of V, J and clone size, and D and trimming were worked out from the DNA. This sample lists roughly 2.4 million clones; around 95% were detected once. The ten largest account for roughly 0.13% of the sample.

The donors were healthy, HIV-negative adults with no recently reported acute infections or vaccinations. Every donor was a Caucasian adult residing in Nashville, Tennessee, USA. Magnetic negative selection was used to enrich CD4+ T cells, after which naive cells were positively selected on CD45RA and the negative fraction became the memory subset. Blood was obtained by leukapheresis, after which PBMCs were separated by Ficoll-Histopaque density gradient centrifugation and cryopreserved in liquid nitrogen vapor phase. Analytical flow cytometry was used to check the purity and quantity of every magnetically sorted T cell population. Genomic DNA was isolated from every sorted fraction and measured by UV absorbance on a Nanodrop 2000c. The data are from a study of shared clonotypes between healthy human individuals (dated by TCRdb to 2018 to 2020). Regarding the study in general: A few men and a couple of women, aged 18 to 49 years, made up the cohort. For each donor, CD4 naive and CD4 memory were each run on three plates, CD8 naive on two plates, and CD8 memory on one plate. The study deeply sequenced blood TCR repertoires of 5 or 6 healthy adults to estimate repertoire size and the extent of clonotype sharing between individuals. Different laboratories and diverse techniques were used to prepare libraries and sequence TCR repertoires, to increase sequencing depth and limit assay-specific biases. Leukapheresis yielded between about 0.9 and 10 billion PBMCs per donor. Overall study results and their limits: Naive subsets generally had larger estimated clonotype richness than memory subsets did. The genetic and exposure-history diversity represented was limited by the small number of donors. Incomplete sequencing was indicated by rarefaction of sorted-subset datasets, despite the large sequencing depth. Across four donors, approximately 5% of naive CD4, 3.5% of naive CD8, approximately 2.5% of memory CD4, and 0.3% to 0.45% of memory CD8 clonotypes were shared. Sampling was restricted to blood, and TCR repertoires in tissues likely differ from the TCR repertoires found in blood. Compared with non-shared clonotypes, the clonotypes found in all four sorted-subset donors had higher generation probabilities. Pairwise subsampling led to the expectation that sequencing depth would affect the degree of clonotype sharing among donors.

CDR3 length: 14 amino acids, cysteine to phenylalanine. The entry retains the CDR3 DNA only, 42 bases that are in frame from base 1. The germline V gene (reference sequence) provides CDR1 SGHNT and CDR2 YYREEE. At the junction V is shortened by 4 bases and J by 5 bases, with 14 bases in between. Recombination linked TRBV5-4 to TRBJ2-3; the D call is tentative, TRBD1 or TRBD2, as each matches 5 bases. The receptor was isolated from a man aged 18 to 30 in good health. Sequenced input: naive CD4+ T cells sorted from blood. The cell subset or site label of this sample denotes: CD45RA+ positively selected. The CDR3 corresponds to CASSPYTGGDTQYF. The sequence in DNA is TGTGCCAGCAGCCCTTATACAGGAGGAGATACGCAGTATTTT.